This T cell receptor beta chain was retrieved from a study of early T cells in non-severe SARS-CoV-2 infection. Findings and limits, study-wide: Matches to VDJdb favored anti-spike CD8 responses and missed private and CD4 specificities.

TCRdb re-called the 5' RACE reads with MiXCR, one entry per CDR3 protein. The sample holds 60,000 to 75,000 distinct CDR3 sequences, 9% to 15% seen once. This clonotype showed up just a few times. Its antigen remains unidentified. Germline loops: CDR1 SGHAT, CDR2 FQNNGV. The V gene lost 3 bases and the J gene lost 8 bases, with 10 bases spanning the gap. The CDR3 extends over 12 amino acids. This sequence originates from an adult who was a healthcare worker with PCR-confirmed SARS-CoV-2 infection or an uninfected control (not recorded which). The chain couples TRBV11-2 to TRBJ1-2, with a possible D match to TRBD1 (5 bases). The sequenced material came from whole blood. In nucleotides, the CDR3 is TGTGCCAGCAGCTTGCAGGGACGAGGCTACACCTTC. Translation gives CASSLQGRGYTF.